The TCR beta chain under discussion was sequenced for a study of control samples from healthy donors and cancer patients. This clone has only a few counts. CDR1 MNHEY and CDR2 SVGAGI come from the germline V gene. This CDR3 is built from 14 residues. After removal of 10 bases from V and 7 bases from J, the junction contained 10 bases not matched to a gene. The protocol was immunoSEQ multiplex PCR, while the TCRdb copy is restricted to in-frame clones and leaves out a portion. The table shows 6,000 or so clones, with about two thirds occurring only once. The TCR sequence derives from a male donor with melanoma. The sample taken for sequencing was formalin-fixed, paraffin-embedded tissue. This chain links TRBV6-5 with TRBJ2-1, with 10 bases that match TRBD2. This CDR3 reads CATNRLAGDNEQFF. The CDR3 nucleotides are TGTGCCACCAACCGACTAGCGGGCGATAATGAGCAGTTCTTC.